Here is one T cell receptor beta chain with its context. What it binds is not known. Here immunoSEQ multiplex PCR was the method, and the copy in TCRdb shows in-frame clones only, minus some. The top ten clones hold about 3.9% of a sample with tens of thousands of clones, around 80% of them seen once. These data originate in a study of T cell responses to AZD1222 COVID-19 vaccine. For the study at large: Second doses were pooled across both intervals (about 4 or about 12 weeks).

CDR3 length: 14 amino acids. Study-wide results and caveats: A rise in Spike-specific TCR breadth and depth followed two AZD1222 doses. Sampling that yielded the repertoires occurred only after the peak T cell response. Among AZD1222 vaccinees, only six were seropositive at baseline.

The chain has TRBV21-1 and TRBJ2-5. TRBV21-1 counts as a pseudogene. This TCR came from an adult in good health. Material: peripheral blood, obtained on day 0 of AZD1222 vaccination. CDR3 protein: CASSKVTVWTAQYF. In DNA form, the CDR3 reads TGTGCCAGCAGCAAAGTTACAGTGTGGACGGCCCAGTACTTC.